The 2 T cell receptor beta chains below were found in one sample sequenced in a study of blood T cell repertoires in COVID-19. Profiled with immunoSEQ multiplex PCR; TCRdb holds only in-frame clones, not every one. The sample has a few hundred thousand clones; about 80% are singletons. Specimen: peripheral blood. Receptors were obtained from a man aged 25 to 45 who had recovered from COVID-19.

In its sample, this clone was seen a few times. The genes are TRBV5-4 and TRBJ1-6; D possibly corresponds to TRBD1 (6 bases). Germline CDR1 SGHNT, CDR2 YYREEE (reference sequence). Trimming left V 5 bases short and J 9 bases short, with 18 bases between. This CDR3 spans 15 amino acids. CDR3 nucleotide sequence: TGTGCCAGCAGTCCCCGAAGAGGGGGAGTTTCACCCCTCCACTTT. The encoded protein is CASSPRRGGVSPLHF.

This sequence joins TRBV2 and TRBJ1-5; tentative D call: TRBD1 (6 bases). Germline CDR1 and CDR2: SNHLY and FYNNEI. Trimming left V 7 bases short and J 4 bases short, with 20 bases between. This CDR3 spans 16 amino acids. CDR3 amino acids: CASKTDRLLNNQPQHF. The CDR3 coding sequence is TGTGCCAGCAAAACGGACAGACTACTCAATAATCAGCCCCAGCATTTT.